The sequence of this T cell receptor (beta chain) was determined in a study of CD8 T cells in Susac syndrome. RNA in amounts of roughly 0.5 to 1 ug was reverse transcribed with random hexamers. An immunoSEQ multiplex PCR generated amplified TCR beta CDR3 products spanning 54 Vbeta and 13 Jbeta. TCRdb reanalysed the immunoSEQ multiplex PCR reads using MiXCR and keeps one entry per CDR3 protein. The table includes 75,000 to 95,000 distinct CDR3 sequences, about 95% detected once. Overall study results and limits: Susac syndrome CD8+ repertoires were clonally expanded, most strongly in CD8+ TEMRA cells.

Note on this clonotype: Its specificity is unknown.

V was cut by 6 bases and J by 0 bases, with 14 bases left in between. Germline-derived CDR1 and CDR2 are LNHDA and SQIVND (reference sequence). The CDR3 is 15 residues long. Peripheral blood CD8+ and CD4+ T cells were profiled by TCR beta sequencing. Negative isolation yielded CD8+ and CD4+ T cells; FACS enriched TEMRA cells. V usage is TRBV19 and J usage is TRBJ1-2; D possibly corresponds to TRBD1 (5 bases). This receptor was identified in a human donor with Susac syndrome. Sample: CD8+ T cells from PBMCs. For the CDR3, the DNA is TGTGCCAGTAGGGACACCTTGCGGCCTAACTATGGCTACACCTTC. This encodes CASRDTLRPNYGYTF.